Below are 6 T cell receptor beta chains sequenced from a single sample in a study of blood T cell repertoires in COVID-19 (dated by TCRdb to 2018 to 2021). Libraries were prepared through the immunoSEQ multiplex PCR assay. TCRdb provides this immuneACCESS table in a form limited to in-frame rearrangements. Some clones are lacking; in checked studies, under half of them reflect an unresolved V gene, and why the rest are absent is not known. Present in this sample are fewer than 250,000 clones, around 87% of which were seen just once. 7% to 9% of the sample is taken by the ten largest. The source material was PBMCs or T cells enriched from blood (not recorded which). The receptors were gathered from a man aged 30 to 45 in a cohort exposed to, infected with or recovered from COVID-19 (not recorded which).

The V gene is TRBV11-2, the J gene TRBJ1-2; D ambiguous. Germline CDR1 SGHAT, CDR2 FQNNGV. Trimming stripped 1 base from V and 3 bases from J, with 15 bases between. CDR3 length: 16 amino acids. In nucleotides, the CDR3 is TGTGCCAGCAGCTTAGCGAGGGTGGCCCTTTACTATGGCTACACCTTC. Translation: CASSLARVALYYGYTF. Filled out from reference TRBV11-2 and TRBJ1-2, the complete variable domain reads EAGVAQSPRYKIIEKRQSVAFWCNPISGHATLYWYQQILGQGPKLLIQFQNNGVVDDSQLPKDRFSAERLKGVDSTLKIQPAKLEDSAVYLCASSLARVALYYGYTFGSGTRLTVV.

The chain uses TRBV5-1 and TRBJ2-7; 7 bases are shared with TRBD2. J gave up 3 bases and V 0 bases, and 12 bases lay outside the gene matches. CDR1 is SGHRS and CDR2 is YFSETQ in the germline V gene. The CDR3 totals 17 residues. The CDR3 DNA is TGCGCCAGCAGCTTGGGGAGTAGCGGGTTAAACATCTACGAGCAGTACTTC. This encodes CASSLGSSGLNIYEQYF.

This chain connects TRBV28 to TRBJ1-2; tentatively, D is TRBD1 (5 bases). V lost 2 bases and J lost 4, with 11 bases in between. The CDR3 sequence is 14 residues long. From germline, CDR1 is MDHEN and CDR2 SYDVKM. The CDR3: CASSLGGEPYGYTF. The CDR3 region has the DNA TGTGCCAGCAGTTTAGGGGGGGAGCCCTATGGCTACACCTTC.

This clone appeared a few times. The chain is built from TRBV19 and TRBJ2-7, with D perhaps matching TRBD1 (6 bases). This CDR3 region has 14 residues. Between the trimmed V and J ends, which lost 4 bases and 2 bases, there was a span of 12 bases. Germline V gene data show CDR1 as LNHDA and CDR2 as SQIVND (reference sequence). CDR3 DNA: TGTGCCAGTAGTACATACGGACAGCCCTACGAGCAGTACTTC. Translating it yields CASSTYGQPYEQYF.

The chain links TRBV28 to TRBJ1-1, with a weak D call TRBD1 (5 bases). CDR1 MDHEN and CDR2 SYDVKM come from the germline V gene. Between the trimmed V and J ends, which lost 2 bases and 6 bases, there was a span of 10 bases. CDR3 length: 13 amino acids. This CDR3 is CASSLVGVAEAFF. CDR3 bases: TGTGCCAGCAGTTTAGTAGGGGTGGCTGAAGCTTTCTTT.

The rearrangement joins TRBV9 to TRBJ1-4; possible D gene TRBD1, 6 bases. The CDR3 totals 16 residues. Germline loops: CDR1 SGDLS, CDR2 YYNGEE. The V gene lost 4 bases and the J gene lost 12 bases, with 25 bases spanning the gap. The DNA of the CDR3 is TGTGCCAGCAGCCCCTCCGTTAGGACAGTCCTGGGGGAACTGTTTTTT. It codes for CASSPSVRTVLGELFF.